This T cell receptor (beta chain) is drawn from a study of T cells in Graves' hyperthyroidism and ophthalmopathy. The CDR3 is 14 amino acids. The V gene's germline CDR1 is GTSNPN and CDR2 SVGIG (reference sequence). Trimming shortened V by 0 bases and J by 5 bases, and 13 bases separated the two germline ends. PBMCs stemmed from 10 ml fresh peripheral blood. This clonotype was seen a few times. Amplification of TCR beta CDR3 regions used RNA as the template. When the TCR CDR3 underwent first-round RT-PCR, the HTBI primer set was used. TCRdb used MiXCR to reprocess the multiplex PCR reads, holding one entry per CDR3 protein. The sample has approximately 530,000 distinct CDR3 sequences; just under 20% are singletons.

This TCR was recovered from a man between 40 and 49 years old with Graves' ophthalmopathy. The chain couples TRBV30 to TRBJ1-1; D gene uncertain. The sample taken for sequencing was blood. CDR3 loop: CAWSVSRRMTEAFF. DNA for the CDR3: TGTGCCTGGAGTGTATCCAGGAGGATGACTGAAGCTTTCTTT.